This TCR beta chain originates from a study of blood T cell repertoires in COVID-19. Study in general: The origin of the acute and convalescent COVID-19 samples was the United States, Italy and Spain. T cells, B-cell-depleted T cells, or PBMCs supplied cDNA or gDNA.

Original processing methods: Reference gene primer amplification yielded estimated nucleated cell counts. Assay used: immunoSEQ multiplex PCR; TCRdb lists only in-frame clones, some missing. Clone size and V and J calls were adopted from that table, with D and trimming inferred from the DNA. The sample lists about 200,000 clones, roughly nine tenths occurring once. The sequencing sample was made of peripheral blood. The clonotype comes from a man in his forties with acute or convalescent COVID-19.

The CDR3 region has the DNA TGTGCCAGCAGCGTAGCTTCCGGACAACACACTGAAGCTTTCTTT. This translates into CASSVASGQHTEAFF. This chain uses TRBV9 with TRBJ1-1, with TRBD1 as a possible D gene (5 bases). Trimming took 0 bases from V and 3 from J, leaving 12 bases between them. Germline lookup yields CDR1 SGDLS and CDR2 YYNGEE. The CDR3 length is 15 residues. The full variable domain, completed using reference TRBV9 and TRBJ1-1, is DSGVTQTPKHLITATGQRVTLRCSPRSGDLSVYWYQQSLDQGLQFLIQYYNGEERAKGNILERFSAQQFPDLHSELNLSSLELGDSALYFCASSVASGQHTEAFFGQGTRLTVV.